Given below is one TCR beta chain in context. The trim removed 0 bases at V and 0 bases at J, leaving 15 bases unmatched. Germline loops: CDR1 SGHVS, CDR2 FNYEAQ. This CDR3 is 22 amino acids long. This entry comes from a study of T cells in localized non-small cell lung cancer. Clones were read by immunoSEQ multiplex PCR, and TCRdb kept only the in-frame ones, dropping some. Of 37,000 or so clones listed, about 90% are singletons. The gene calls are TRBV7-6 and TRBJ2-3, with TRBD2 matching over 13 bases. The material was peripheral blood, obtained before any cancer treatment. The clonotype comes from a woman aged 40-69 years with stage I lung adenocarcinoma. The CDR3 here is CASSLAPRTSGSLVYSTDTQYF. CDR3 nucleotide sequence: TGTGCCAGCAGCTTAGCCCCCAGGACTAGCGGGAGCCTTGTTTACAGCACAGATACGCAGTATTTT. Together with reference TRBV7-6 and TRBJ2-3, the CDR3 gives the full variable domain: GAGVSQSPRYKVTKRGQDVALRCDPISGHVSLYWYRQALGQGPEFLTYFNYEAQQDKSGLPNDRFSAERPEGSISTLTIQRTEQRDSAMYRCASSLAPRTSGSLVYSTDTQYFGPGTRLTVL.